The rows below give T cell receptor beta chains drawn from one sample of a study of technical replicates of blood from a few donors. Sequencing was performed with immunoSEQ multiplex PCR; in TCRdb, only in-frame clones are kept and a portion is missing. The profile shows over 50,000 clones, approximately 83% of them singletons. Material: PBMCs. The origin of the receptors is a human donor in good health. Some clones in this sample may be carry-over from other donors' samples. The conserved cysteine and the conserved F or W are not part of the CDR3 here. Fields, in order: D gene, V gene, clone size, CDR3 protein. The D gene is left open where the match is weak. Clone size is given for some rows only: seen once, a few or many times, or a class if the clone is expanded.

d_call: TRBD2
v_call: TRBV29-1
clone_size: .
cdr3_aa: SVEVSGGRRETQY

d_call: TRBD1
v_call: TRBV9
clone_size: .
cdr3_aa: ASSSGTGTLPTDTQY

d_call: TRBD1
v_call: TRBV4-1
clone_size: .
cdr3_aa: ASSQVLVFGTGTSSSSYGYT

d_call: .
v_call: TRBV27
clone_size: .
cdr3_aa: ASSPSGAYQETQY

d_call: TRBD1
v_call: TRBV10-3
clone_size: .
cdr3_aa: AISAGTGSNYGYT

d_call: .
v_call: TRBV9
clone_size: .
cdr3_aa: ASSRTGEQF

d_call: .
v_call: TRBV7-9
clone_size: .
cdr3_aa: ASSYQGANSPLH

d_call: TRBD2
v_call: TRBV18
clone_size: .
cdr3_aa: ASSPRSSGSAIGELF

d_call: .
v_call: TRBV5-1
clone_size: .
cdr3_aa: ASNYSMNSPLH

d_call: TRBD2
v_call: TRBV5-4
clone_size: .
cdr3_aa: ASSQYSGSAGELF

d_call: .
v_call: TRBV6-1
clone_size: .
cdr3_aa: ASSRTANTEAF

d_call: TRBD1
v_call: TRBV9
clone_size: .
cdr3_aa: ASSGGQGAGDTQY

d_call: .
v_call: TRBV4-1
clone_size: .
cdr3_aa: ASSRSRDKPYEQY

d_call: TRBD1
v_call: TRBV7-9
clone_size: .
cdr3_aa: ASSQGQGSNEKLF

d_call: TRBD2
v_call: TRBV15
clone_size: .
cdr3_aa: ATSRDLAGSYEQY

d_call: .
v_call: TRBV11-2
clone_size: .
cdr3_aa: ASSLRDMNTEAF

d_call: .
v_call: TRBV6-6
clone_size: .
cdr3_aa: ASSYNAGQLQETQY

d_call: TRBD1
v_call: TRBV30
clone_size: .
cdr3_aa: AWGQGANTEAF

d_call: TRBD2
v_call: TRBV9
clone_size: once
cdr3_aa: ASSARAGLAETQY

d_call: .
v_call: TRBV4-3
clone_size: .
cdr3_aa: ASSQDQIIADYGYT

d_call: TRBD1
v_call: TRBV19
clone_size: .
cdr3_aa: ASSVTGGTEAF

d_call: .
v_call: TRBV7-9
clone_size: .
cdr3_aa: ASSLHGDYEQY